The sequence of this TCR beta chain was determined in a study of blood T cell repertoires in COVID-19. The CDR3 contains 15 residues. In germline, CDR1 is MNHEY, CDR2 SMNVEV (reference sequence). The ends were cut back, 3 bases at V and 5 bases at J, with 11 bases in the middle. Study processing details: Scientists estimated how many nucleated cells there were by amplifying reference gene primers. Measured with immunoSEQ multiplex PCR; TCRdb has only the in-frame clones, and not every one. Clonal size and the V and J genes are those of that table, whereas D and trimming came from the DNA. This table holds tens of thousands of clones, about 92% found once. This clone was detected once.

The clonotype was recovered from a man in his 60s with acute or convalescent COVID-19. The sequenced material came from peripheral blood. The chain combines TRBV27 with TRBJ1-6; tentative D call: TRBD1 (5 bases). This CDR3 reads CASSFRGVDNSPLHF. DNA for the CDR3: TGTGCCAGCAGTTTCCGGGGGGTGGATAATTCACCCCTCCACTTT.